The clone carrying this T cell receptor (beta chain) was found many times. Its cognate antigen is unknown. Naive CD4+ T cells were purified with Tregs depleted by CD25. After constant-region reverse-primer amplification, full-length variable regions underwent semi-nested PCR with Nested Universal Primer A. TCRdb analysed the 5' RACE reads with MiXCR anew, one entry per CDR3 protein. The sample yields over 50,000 distinct CDR3 sequences, approximately 24% seen once. CDR1 is KGHDR, CDR2 SFDVKD, per germline. CDR3 length equals 13 residues. Trimming took 5 bases from V and 3 from J, leaving 10 bases between them. Study-wide points: The TCR gene usage of tumor memory CD4+ T cells clustered together with blood and lymph node memory CD4+ cells and with lymph node naive CD4+ cells. Greatest tumor Treg TCR overlap was with tumor naive CD4+ cells.

The clonotype comes from a female donor with breast cancer. Material for sequencing was tumor-infiltrating naive CD4+ T cells sorted from the breast tumor. Indicated subset: naive CD4+ T cells, CD4+CD45RA+CD25-. V and J are TRBV24-1 and TRBJ2-7, with D possibly TRBD1 on 5 matching bases. CDR3 residues: CATSAIDSYEQYF. The CDR3 DNA sequence: TGTGCCACCAGTGCCATAGACAGCTACGAGCAGTACTTC.